Below, 8 T cell receptor beta chains from the same sample are listed, as sequenced in a study of T cells after yellow fever vaccination. TCRdb reprocessed the 5' RACE reads via MiXCR and lists one record per CDR3 protein. The sample carries about 73,000 distinct CDR3 sequences, roughly 8% recorded once. The specimen was CD8+ T cells sorted from PBMCs, collected on the day of the yellow fever booster vaccination. Receptor source: a man aged 25-45 years who received the YFV17D yellow fever vaccine.

The rearrangement uses TRBV27 and TRBJ2-6; D is unclear. Per the germline V gene, CDR1 is MNHEY and CDR2 is SMNVEV (reference sequence). With 2 bases removed from V and 2 bases from J, the gap between germline ends came to 7 bases. The CDR3 runs to 15 residues. This CDR3 is CASSLMAPGANVLTF. CDR3 nucleotides: TGTGCCAGCAGTTTAATGGCCCCTGGGGCCAACGTCCTGACTTTC.

A few counts support this clonotype. The gene calls are TRBV3-1 and TRBJ2-3; D remains unclear. The length of the CDR3 is 13 residues. V shed 4 bases and J shed 0 bases, with 5 bases lying between them. Germline assignment: CDR1 LGHDT and CDR2 YNNKEL (reference sequence). The CDR3 region is CASSPESTDTQYF. For the CDR3, the DNA is TGTGCCAGCAGCCCGGAGAGCACAGATACGCAGTATTTT.

This clonotype has ten or more counts. The rearrangement links TRBV18 to TRBJ2-7, with D unresolved. The CDR3 loop spans 11 amino acids. V was pared by 2 bases and J by 5 bases, with 4 bases between. CDR1 and CDR2 (germline): KGHSH, LQKENI. CDR3 residues: CASSPSDEQYF. The CDR3 DNA follows: TGTGCCAGCTCACCATCAGACGAGCAGTACTTC.

This clonotype was counted only a few times. The gene calls are TRBV20-1 and TRBJ1-6; D not resolved. Trimming took 4 bases from V and 0 from J, leaving 10 bases between them. Germline CDR1 DFQATT, CDR2 SNEGSKA (reference sequence). This CDR3 comprises 15 residues. The CDR3 here is CSATSTGSYNSPLHF. CDR3 sequence (DNA): TGCAGTGCTACCTCGACTGGCTCCTATAATTCACCCCTCCACTTT.

This clonotype has a handful of counts. The V gene is TRBV9, the J gene TRBJ2-6; 9 nucleotides line up with TRBD1. The V gene end was trimmed by 2 bases and the J gene end by 0 bases; junction bases not matched to a gene: 9. The CDR3 contains 19 residues. Germline CDR1 SGDLS, CDR2 YYNGEE. The CDR3 DNA reads as TGTGCCAGCAGCGTGGACAGGGGACTTGGACTCTCTGGGGCCAACGTCCTGACTTTC. Translation gives CASSVDRGLGLSGANVLTF.

In DNA form, the CDR3 reads TGCAGTGCTAGACAGGATCAGGACTATGGCTACACCTTC. This encodes CSARQDQDYGYTF. The genes are TRBV20-1 and TRBJ1-2, with D uncertain. CDR1 is DFQATT, CDR2 SNEGSKA, per germline (reference sequence). V gave up 2 bases and J gave up 3 bases, with 10 bases separating them. This CDR3 contains 13 residues.

The gene calls are TRBV2 and TRBJ2-7; 12 bases align to TRBD1. The CDR3 has 18 amino acids. The germline gives CDR1 SNHLY, CDR2 FYNNEI. V lost 8 bases, J lost 6 bases, and 20 bases stayed unmatched. CDR3 in amino acids: CASGSPSHAPGQGAEQYF. The CDR3 nucleotides read TGTGCCAGCGGGTCCCCCTCCCACGCGCCGGGACAGGGGGCCGAGCAGTACTTC.

The sample holds a few counts of this clonotype. CDR3 amino acids: CSASNLWGTSGYEQYF. The CDR3 DNA follows: TGCAGTGCCTCGAACCTGTGGGGGACTAGTGGCTACGAGCAGTACTTC. The chain employs TRBV20-1 and TRBJ2-7; 8 bases are shared with TRBD2. Germline CDR1 reads DFQATT; CDR2 reads SNEGSKA (reference sequence). V gave up 6 bases and J gave up 3 bases; unmatched junction bases: 16. This CDR3 is 16 amino acids long.